The sequence of this T cell receptor beta chain was determined in a study of blood T cell repertoires in COVID-19. Study in general: Acute and convalescent COVID-19 samples came from the United States, Italy and Spain. T cells, B-cell-depleted T cells, or PBMCs provided the cDNA or gDNA that served as material.

In the source study's methods: Reference gene primer amplification gave estimated nucleated cell counts. Here immunoSEQ multiplex PCR was the method, and the copy in TCRdb shows in-frame clones only, minus some. Clone size and the V and J calls come from that table; the DNA yielded D and trimming. Of about 74,000 clones detected, more than 90% appear once; the ten largest clones hold just over 9%. Germline V gene lookup returns CDR1 MDHEN and CDR2 SYDVKM. The CDR3 totals 21 residues. J lost 0 bases, V lost 3 bases, and 15 bases had no gene match. The clonotype comes from a human donor in a cohort sampled during active COVID-19. This chain links TRBV28 with TRBJ2-6, with 9 bases identical to TRBD2. The sample comprised peripheral blood. The chain's CDR3 is CASSFEVSGSPDASGANVLTF. In nucleotides, the CDR3 is TGTGCCAGCAGTTTCGAGGTTAGCGGGAGCCCGGACGCCTCTGGGGCCAACGTCCTGACTTTC.